The 21 T cell receptor beta chains below come from one sample, sequenced in a study of cytomegalovirus exposure and HLA in healthy donors (dated by TCRdb to 2017 to 2019). Libraries were prepared through the immunoSEQ multiplex PCR assay. For the multiplex PCR, a mixture combining 60 forward primers for TCR Vbeta segments and 13 reverse primers for TCR Jbeta segments was used. Sourced from immuneACCESS, this table was stored by TCRdb with only in-frame sequences that have V and J called. A share of the clones is absent; for the studies checked, an unresolved V gene accounts for under half, and the remainder has no known explanation. The sample table lists 25,000 to 35,000 clones, roughly two fifths of them with a count of one. The ten largest clones capture roughly 1.9% of the sample. Material for sequencing was PBMCs. These receptors were collected from a woman aged 50 to 60 in good health and CMV-seronegative.

This sequence joins TRBV18 and TRBJ1-3, with a tentative D call TRBD1 (5 bases). Germline V lookup: CDR1 KGHSH, CDR2 LQKENI. The CDR3 length is 17 residues. V dropped 3 bases and J dropped 0 bases, with 15 bases sitting between them. Here the CDR3 reads CASSPPGRASSGNTIYF. CDR3 nucleotide sequence: TGTGCCAGCTCACCGCCAGGGAGGGCAAGCTCTGGAAACACCATATATTTT.

The chain combines TRBV9 with TRBJ2-1, with a weak D call TRBD2 (6 bases). CDR1 is SGDLS and CDR2 is YYNGEE in the germline V gene. The CDR3 spans 16 residues. Trimming pared 3 bases from V and 5 bases from J, leaving 18 bases between. The DNA for the CDR3 is TGTGCCAGCAGCGCCGGAGTAGGCGGGAACCACAATGAGCAGTTCTTC. Protein sequence: CASSAGVGGNHNEQFF.

This clone was seen only a few times. This sequence joins TRBV19 and TRBJ1-4; 7 positions match TRBD1. CDR3 length: 14 residues. Germline V CDR1 and CDR2: LNHDA, SQIVND (reference sequence). The V and J ends lost 6 bases and 4 bases, in that order; junction bases with no gene match: 5. DNA for the CDR3: TGTGCCAGTAGGGGACAGCTGGTTAATGAAAAACTGTTTTTT. Its translation: CASRGQLVNEKLFF.

V usage is TRBV11-2 and J usage is TRBJ1-1; D gene uncertain. V was pared by 5 bases and J by 1 base, with 5 bases between. The CDR3 loop spans 12 amino acids. Germline values: CDR1 SGHAT, CDR2 FQNNGV. CDR3 in amino acids: CASSVSNTEAFF. The DNA for the CDR3 is TGTGCCAGCAGCGTCTCGAACACTGAAGCTTTCTTT.

The chain combines TRBV7-3 with TRBJ2-3, with TRBD2 matching 8 bases. The J segment lost 0 bases and the V segment lost 2 bases, leaving 1 base of the junction unmatched. Germline V lookup: CDR1 SGHTA, CDR2 FQGTGA. The CDR3 has 15 residues. The CDR3 protein is CASSLASGSTDTQYF. In DNA form, the CDR3 reads TGTGCCAGCAGCTTAGCTAGCGGGAGCACAGATACGCAGTATTTT.

A few counts support this clone. The rearrangement joins TRBV28 to TRBJ1-4, with TRBD1 matching over 9 bases. The J segment lost 17 bases and the V segment lost 2 bases, leaving 9 bases of the junction unmatched. Germline CDR1 reads MDHEN; CDR2 reads SYDVKM. The CDR3 totals 13 residues. The CDR3 protein is CASSLSGGQGVFF. CDR3 DNA: TGTGCCAGCAGTTTAAGTGGGGGACAGGGAGTATTTTTT.

Concerning this clone itself: The germline gene is not matched at one end of the junction; a read error may be the cause. The V call is TRBV7-9, the J call TRBJ2-1; 8 positions match TRBD2. CDR3 length: 15 residues. Germline lookup yields CDR1 SEHNR and CDR2 FQNEAQ (reference sequence). For the CDR3, the DNA is TGTTCCAGCAGCTACGACCGGGGGGGGTGGAATGAGCAGTTCTTC. Protein: CSSSYDRGGWNEQFF.

This chain links TRBV7-3 with TRBJ2-2; D gene unclear. The germline gives CDR1 SGHTA, CDR2 FQGTGA. Trimming left V 3 bases short and J 0 bases short, with 8 bases between. The CDR3 runs 15 residues. The CDR3 region is CASSFAQTNTGELFF. The CDR3 coding sequence is TGTGCCAGCAGCTTTGCACAGACGAACACCGGGGAGCTGTTTTTT.

The chain couples TRBV27 to TRBJ2-7; 9 positions match TRBD1. With V trimmed by 6 bases and J by 5 bases, 8 bases remained unmatched. CDR1 and CDR2 from the germline V gene are MNHEY and SMNVEV (reference sequence). The CDR3 is made up of 14 amino acids. CDR3 region: CASSPLGTGNEQYF. CDR3 nucleotides: TGTGCCAGCAGCCCCTTGGGGACAGGGAACGAGCAGTACTTC.

In its sample, this clone was seen a few times. This rearrangement joins TRBV2 to TRBJ2-1; the D gene is possibly TRBD2 (6 bases). This CDR3 spans 19 amino acids. Trimming cost V 2 bases and J 1 base, with 21 bases left between them. From germline, CDR1 is SNHLY and CDR2 FYNNEI. This CDR3 is CASSERVVVGTGSYNEQFF. The CDR3 region has the DNA TGTGCCAGCAGTGAACGGGTGGTGGTAGGGACTGGATCCTACAATGAGCAGTTCTTC. Variable domain in full (rest from reference TRBV2 and TRBJ2-1): EPEVTQTPSHQVTQMGQEVILRCVPISNHLYFYWYRQILGQKVEFLVSFYNNEISEKSEIFDDQFSVERPDGSNFTLKIRSTKLEDSAMYFCASSERVVVGTGSYNEQFFGPGTRLTVL.

DNA of the CDR3: TGTGCCAGCAGTTTAAGATCTACAGGGCTGTATGGCTACACCTTC. Encoded protein: CASSLRSTGLYGYTF. This chain uses TRBV28 with TRBJ1-2; TRBD1 might be the D (6 bases). V lost 2 bases to trimming and J lost 5 bases, with 15 bases between them. CDR3 length: 15 amino acids. Germline CDR1 is MDHEN and CDR2 is SYDVKM.

The chain combines TRBV5-4 with TRBJ2-3; D remains unclear. CDR1 and CDR2 (germline): SGHNT, YYREEE (reference sequence). The CDR3 length is 14 residues. The ends were cut back, 5 bases at V and 0 bases at J, with 10 bases in the middle. The CDR3 here is CASRTSSSTDTQYF. DNA for the CDR3: TGTGCCAGCAGGACATCCTCTAGCACAGATACGCAGTATTTT.

This clone was recorded only once. This chain links TRBV7-9 with TRBJ2-7; 8 nucleotides match TRBD1. Germline-derived CDR1 and CDR2 are SEHNR and FQNEAQ (reference sequence). J lost 3 bases, V lost 5 bases, and 3 bases had no gene match. The CDR3 has 13 amino acids. The CDR3 DNA sequence: TGTGCCAGCAGCCGACAGGGGAGCTACGAGCAGTACTTC. Amino acids: CASSRQGSYEQYF.

The genes are TRBV5-1 and TRBJ2-6; a possible D gene is TRBD2 (7 bases). Germline V gene data show CDR1 as SGHRS and CDR2 as YFSETQ. Between the trimmed V and J ends, which lost 7 bases and 4 bases, there was a span of 15 bases. The CDR3 runs 15 residues. DNA of the CDR3: TGCGCCAGCGGGGGGGCTGGAGCAGGGGCCAACGTCCTGACTTTC. Its translation: CASGGAGAGANVLTF.

The chain has TRBV19 and TRBJ2-3, with 8 bases that match TRBD2. CDR3 length: 13 residues. The trim removed 9 bases at V and 2 bases at J, leaving 4 bases unmatched. The V gene's germline CDR1 is LNHDA and CDR2 SQIVND (reference sequence). The CDR3 protein is CARPGGNTDTQYF. CDR3 DNA: TGTGCCAGACCGGGGGGGAACACAGATACGCAGTATTTT. Full variable domain (remainder filled in from reference TRBV19 and TRBJ2-3): DGGITQSPKYLFRKEGQNVTLSCEQNLNHDAMYWYRQDPGQGLRLIYYSQIVNDFQKGDIAEGYSVSREKKESFPLTVTSAQKNPTAFYLCARPGGNTDTQYFGPGTRLTVL.

This chain uses TRBV27 with TRBJ2-1; 12 bases are shared with TRBD2. The CDR3 loop spans 15 amino acids. Germline lookup yields CDR1 MNHEY and CDR2 SMNVEV (reference sequence). V trimming: 10 bases; J trimming: 8 bases; junction bases outside the gene matches: 12. The CDR3 sequence is CATSSGRAVVDEQFF. In DNA form, the CDR3 reads TGTGCCACCTCTAGCGGGAGGGCCGTGGTGGATGAGCAGTTCTTC.

This chain connects TRBV5-1 to TRBJ2-7; TRBD1 agrees at 10 bases. Losses at the gene ends were 4 bases for V and 6 bases for J; bases not matched to a gene: 10. The CDR3 is 15 amino acids. Per the germline V gene, CDR1 is SGHRS and CDR2 is YFSETQ. The CDR3 here is CASSKAGDRGGEQYF. CDR3 nucleotide sequence: TGCGCCAGCAGCAAAGCCGGGGACAGGGGAGGCGAGCAGTACTTC.

The chain has TRBV28 and TRBJ1-5; a weak D match, TRBD1 (5 bases). V was pared by 5 bases and J by 7 bases, with 15 bases between. The CDR3 has 14 amino acids. The germline V gene encodes CDR1 MDHEN and CDR2 SYDVKM. CDR3 sequence: CASSPTQGTQPQHF. The DNA for the CDR3 is TGTGCCAGCAGTCCCACCCAGGGCACGCAGCCCCAGCATTTT.

This clone was recorded a few times. The CDR3 here is CASSLVRPTGPGELFF. As DNA, the CDR3 is TGTGCCAGCAGCTTAGTACGCCCGACAGGGCCCGGGGAGCTGTTTTTT. The V call is TRBV7-9, the J call TRBJ2-2, with 7 bases matching TRBD1. The ends lost 1 base at V and 6 bases at J; junction bases unmatched: 8. CDR1 and CDR2 from the germline V gene are SEHNR and FQNEAQ (reference sequence). The CDR3 is 16 residues long.

The V and J genes are TRBV28 and TRBJ2-4; no clear D. In germline, CDR1 is MDHEN, CDR2 SYDVKM. V was cut by 6 bases and J by 0 bases, with 9 bases left in between. CDR3 size: 14 residues. In DNA, the CDR3 is TGTGCCAGCAGGACGGGTTTAGCCAAAAACATTCAGTACTTC. The encoded protein is CASRTGLAKNIQYF.

The V call is TRBV6-1, the J call TRBJ2-1; D is perhaps TRBD2 (6 bases). The V gene lost 10 bases and the J gene lost 2 bases, with 15 bases spanning the gap. The length of the CDR3 is 14 residues. Germline CDR1 MNHNS, CDR2 SASEGT. The chain's CDR3 is CATRGWLPYNEQFF. The CDR3 nucleotides read TGTGCCACCCGGGGGTGGCTACCCTACAATGAGCAGTTCTTC.